This TCR beta chain was identified during a study of OX40 agonist ivuxolimab in advanced cancers. The assay was immunoSEQ multiplex PCR, and TCRdb's table has in-frame clones only and misses some. The data hold 38,000 or so clones, with over 75% observed a single time. Findings and caveats of the study: Expanded peripheral T cell antigen specificity was not determined.

The investigators sampled blood at baseline, at cycle 4 day 1, and at cycle 7 day 1. As for this clone: Antigen unknown.

The germline V gene has CDR1 SGDLS and CDR2 YYNGEE. This CDR3 contains 17 residues. Trimming took 0 bases from V and 2 from J; bases not matched to a gene: 8. The chain is built from TRBV9 and TRBJ2-5; TRBD1 matches at 9 bases. Sample: CD4+ or CD8+ T cells sorted from blood, taken in a trial of the OX40 agonist ivuxolimab. This TCR was recovered from an adult with an advanced solid tumor such as melanoma, head and neck, liver or kidney cancer. The CDR3 region has the DNA TGTGCCAGCAGCGTAGCTTTAGGGACAGGGCAACAAGAGACCCAGTACTTC. Translated, it gives CASSVALGTGQQETQYF.